The clone carrying this TCR beta chain was seen a few times. The antigen is not known. Germline lookup yields CDR1 KGHSH and CDR2 LQKENI. The CDR3 extends over 14 amino acids. V was pared by 3 bases and J by 4 bases, with 12 bases between. This entry belongs to a study of T-cell memory formation after mild COVID-19. UMIs and sample barcodes were carried by the TCR alpha and TCR beta cDNA libraries that 5'RACE produced using constant-segment primers. TCRdb re-derived calls from the 5' RACE reads in MiXCR, one entry per CDR3 protein. The sample records fewer than 400,000 distinct CDR3 sequences, approximately 15% being singletons. Study-wide results and limits: CD4+ contracting clones lay mainly in CM and EM, CD8+ ones in EMRA. Memory from before infection featured some responding clones, which suggests cross-reactive memory joined.

Sequencing was performed on PBMCs or a T cell subset sorted from them (not recorded which). The rearrangement links TRBV18 to TRBJ1-1; D possibly corresponds to TRBD1 (6 bases). This TCR derives from a man aged 18 to 30 who had mild COVID-19 (a few samples of this study predate the infection). Cell type and time point are not known. CDR3 nucleotide sequence: TGTGCCAGCTCACCCCAGGGGAGTGGCACTGAAGCTTTCTTT. Its protein product is CASSPQGSGTEAFF.